This record concerns one TCR beta chain sequence. The treatment was: oral pan-JAK inhibitor, 5-10 mg twice daily. Reverse transcription of extracted RNA yielded cDNA, which provided the sequencing template. Data came from immunoSEQ multiplex PCR; TCRdb stores just in-frame clones and leaves some out. Of 95,000 to 100,000 clones listed, 50% to 75% were seen once; the top ten hold around 15%. The germline gives CDR1 MNHEY, CDR2 SVGAGI. Deletions cut 6 bases from V and 4 bases from J, with 14 bases between. The CDR3 runs 14 residues. The source of the sample is a study of CD8+ T cells in alopecia areata. The wider study: The tofacitinib course ran for 6 to 18 months and was followed by 6 months off drug.

The sequencing here drew on CD8+ T cells sorted from blood, taken at week 4, from a patient treated with tofacitinib. This receptor was identified in a human donor with alopecia areata. The chain joins TRBV6-5 to TRBJ2-3, with D possibly TRBD2 on 6 matching bases. CDR3 region: CASRGGVSPDTQYF. The DNA for the CDR3 is TGTGCCAGCAGAGGAGGGGTGAGCCCAGATACGCAGTATTTT.